The 32 T cell receptor beta chains presented below share a single source sample, sequenced in a study of TIL therapy for anti-PD-1-resistant metastatic lung cancer. The immunoSEQ assay was v3. Generated by immunoSEQ multiplex PCR, the TCRdb table keeps only in-frame clones and is missing some. The sample contains roughly 58,000 clones, about 81% of which appear only once. The time point: pre-treatment sample, taken before nivolumab and TIL therapy. The sample was blood, taken at baseline. The source is a person aged 25-80 years with non-small cell lung cancer.

This clone appeared a few times. The gene calls are TRBV4-2 and TRBJ1-1; D not certain. This CDR3 spans 13 amino acids. V lost 1 base to trimming and J lost 1 base, with 4 bases between them. CDR1 and CDR2 (germline): LGHNA, YNFKEQ. As DNA, the CDR3 is TGTGCCAGCAGCCAAGGGACGAACACTGAAGCTTTCTTT. It specifies CASSQGTNTEAFF.

The rearrangement uses TRBV3-1 (or the pseudogene TRBV3-2) and TRBJ1-2; 8 bases are a match to TRBD1. Germline CDR1 LGHDT, CDR2 YNNKEL (reference sequence). V shed 3 bases, J shed 8 bases, and the junction held 8 bases outside the gene matches. This CDR3 has 14 amino acids. CDR3 sequence (DNA): TGTGCCAGCAGCCAGACTATCAGGGGGCTCGGCTACACCTTC. Translation: CASSQTIRGLGYTF.

This chain joins TRBV7-2 and TRBJ2-5, with 9 bases matching TRBD2. J was trimmed by 5 bases and V by 1 base; bases with no gene match: 8. CDR1 SGHTA and CDR2 FQGNSA come from the germline V gene. The CDR3 consists of 16 residues. DNA for the CDR3: TGTGCCAGCAGCTTAGTCGCGGCGGGGGGGCTTGAGACCCAGTACTTC. Its translation is CASSLVAAGGLETQYF.

The chain is built from TRBV5-4 and TRBJ2-6, with D unresolved. The CDR3 extends over 14 amino acids. Germline V gives CDR1 SGHNT, CDR2 YYREEE (reference sequence). Between the trimmed V and J ends, which lost 2 bases and 1 base, there was a span of 4 bases. This CDR3 is CASSLASGANVLTF. The CDR3 DNA sequence: TGTGCCAGCAGCTTAGCATCTGGGGCCAACGTCCTGACTTTC.

This clone was observed a few times. This rearrangement joins TRBV5-1 to TRBJ2-1; TRBD2 matches 10 bases. Germline V gene data show CDR1 as SGHRS and CDR2 as YFSETQ. J gave up 5 bases and V 2 bases, and 7 bases lay outside the gene matches. CDR3 length equals 16 residues. The chain's CDR3 is CASSFGGSGRDNEQFF. In DNA, the CDR3 is TGCGCCAGCAGCTTCGGGGGGAGCGGGAGGGACAATGAGCAGTTCTTC.

V usage is TRBV11-2 and J usage is TRBJ1-1, with D uncertain. With 3 bases removed from V and 1 base from J, the gap between germline ends came to 6 bases. Germline-derived CDR1 and CDR2 are SGHAT and FQNNGV. The CDR3 contains 13 residues. The CDR3 bases are TGTGCCAGCAGCTTCACCAGGAACACTGAAGCTTTCTTT. Its translation: CASSFTRNTEAFF.

V and J are TRBV15 and TRBJ2-5; no firm D call. The CDR3 is 12 residues long. The ends were cut back, 0 bases at V and 5 bases at J, with 4 bases in the middle. CDR1 is LNHNV, CDR2 YYDKDF, per germline (reference sequence). This CDR3 is CATSRDMETQYF. In nucleotides, the CDR3 is TGTGCCACCAGCAGAGATATGGAGACCCAGTACTTC. Together with reference TRBV15 and TRBJ2-5, the CDR3 gives the full variable domain: DAMVIQNPRYQVTQFGKPVTLSCSQTLNHNVMYWYQQKSSQAPKLLFHYYDKDFNNEADTPDNFQSRRPNTSFCFLDIRSPGLGDTAMYLCATSRDMETQYFGPGTRLLVL.

Only a few counts were recorded for this clone. The chain has TRBV30 and TRBJ2-1, with a tentative D call TRBD2 (5 bases). Germline V gene lookup returns CDR1 GTSNPN and CDR2 SVGIG (reference sequence). The CDR3 loop spans 17 amino acids. Trimming shortened V by 1 base and J by 1 base, and 17 bases separated the two germline ends. CDR3 nucleotide sequence: TGTGCCTGGAGTGGACCCACGGGGAAGGCGTCCTACAATGAGCAGTTCTTC. Protein sequence: CAWSGPTGKASYNEQFF.

The chain joins TRBV27 to TRBJ1-4; D is ambiguous. Deletions cut 5 bases from V and 6 bases from J, with 13 bases between. Per germline, CDR1 MNHEY and CDR2 SMNVEV (reference sequence). CDR3 length equals 14 residues. CDR3 DNA sequence: TGTGCCAGCAGTCGGGCAGGTCTATATGAAAAACTGTTTTTT. Amino acid sequence: CASSRAGLYEKLFF.

The chain combines TRBV7-3 with TRBJ2-1; TRBD2 matches 7 bases. Per germline, CDR1 SGHTA and CDR2 FQGTGA. The CDR3 length is 15 residues. V lost 5 bases, J lost 7 bases, and 11 bases stayed unmatched. CDR3 in amino acids: CASSLGLAATNEQFF. DNA for the CDR3: TGTGCCAGCAGCCTGGGGCTAGCGGCAACAAATGAGCAGTTCTTC.

The rearrangement links TRBV7-9 to TRBJ1-6; TRBD1 matches 7 bases. V lost 4 bases and J lost 7; bases outside the gene matches: 7. There are 15 residues in the CDR3. Germline lookup yields CDR1 SEHNR and CDR2 FQNEAQ (reference sequence). The CDR3 bases are TGTGCCAGCAGCTCCCTAGGGACAGCCAATTCACCCCTCCACTTT. The encoded protein is CASSSLGTANSPLHF.

V and J are TRBV24-1 and TRBJ1-2, with 11 positions matching TRBD1. The length of the CDR3 is 16 residues. After removal of 5 bases from V and 4 bases from J, the junction contained 8 bases not matched to a gene. Germline CDR1 is KGHDR and CDR2 is SFDVKD. The CDR3 nucleotides read TGTGCCACCAGTGCTCGTCCCGGGACAGGGGGCTATGGCTACACCTTC. Protein: CATSARPGTGGYGYTF.

The J gene is TRBJ2-5, the V gene TRBV4-2, with 12 bases lining up with TRBD2. There are 19 residues in the CDR3. Germline values: CDR1 LGHNA, CDR2 YNFKEQ. Germline trimming cut 4 bases from V and 6 bases from J; bases unmatched to any gene: 18. CDR3 nucleotide sequence: TGTGCCAGCAGCCGGGAGAGGTCGGCGGCTAGCGGGGGGGCGAAGACCCAGTACTTC. Encoded protein: CASSRERSAASGGAKTQYF.

The chain employs TRBV18 and TRBJ1-4; D might be TRBD1 (6 bases). CDR1 is KGHSH, CDR2 LQKENI, per germline. The germline V and J ends were trimmed by 6 bases and 8 bases, with 16 bases remaining between them. The length of the CDR3 is 14 residues. CDR3 DNA: TGTGCCAGCTCCCCGAACAGGGTTGAAGAAAAACTGTTTTTT. Its protein product is CASSPNRVEEKLFF.

This chain joins TRBV9 and TRBJ2-7; D not certain. V lost 0 bases and J lost 1, with 8 bases in between. CDR1 is SGDLS, CDR2 YYNGEE, per germline. This CDR3 comprises 14 residues. This chain's CDR3 is CASSVDYGSYEQYF. CDR3 sequence (DNA): TGTGCCAGCAGCGTAGACTACGGTTCCTACGAGCAGTACTTC.

The chain recombines TRBV6-6 with TRBJ2-7; the D is unclear. Trimming removed 5 bases from V and 0 bases from J, with 17 bases in between. CDR3 length equals 16 residues. Germline CDR1 and CDR2: MNHNY and SVGAGI (reference sequence). The chain's CDR3 is CASSNRASYSSYEQYF. CDR3 nucleotide sequence: TGTGCCAGCAGTAACCGGGCGTCCTATAGCTCCTACGAGCAGTACTTC.

The chain combines TRBV7-2 with TRBJ2-1; no definite D call. Trimming removed 4 bases at V and 7 bases at J, with 14 bases between. CDR3 length: 14 residues. Germline V gives CDR1 SGHTA, CDR2 FQGNSA. The CDR3 protein is CASSSHLLENEQFF. The CDR3 nucleotides read TGTGCCAGCAGCTCACACTTACTGGAGAATGAGCAGTTCTTC.

J is TRBJ2-6 and V is TRBV6-5; D is ambiguous. The CDR3 sequence is 14 residues long. CDR1 MNHEY and CDR2 SVGAGI come from the germline V gene. Trimming pared 7 bases from V and 3 bases from J, leaving 10 bases between. Written as DNA, the CDR3 is TGTGCCAGCACAAGGGATTATGGGGCCAACGTCCTGACTTTC. Amino acids: CASTRDYGANVLTF.

The chain employs TRBV4-2 and TRBJ2-1, with no clear D. In germline, CDR1 is LGHNA, CDR2 YNFKEQ. The length of the CDR3 is 15 residues. Trimming removed 4 bases from V and 0 bases from J, with 10 bases in between. The CDR3 loop reads CASSPEGSSYNEQFF. The CDR3 DNA is TGTGCCAGCAGCCCAGAAGGTAGCTCCTACAATGAGCAGTTCTTC.

J is TRBJ1-6 and V is TRBV6-5; D remains ambiguous. The germline CDR1 and CDR2 sequences are MNHEY and SVGAGI. The CDR3 is 15 amino acids. Trimming shortened V by 0 bases and J by 11 bases, and 14 bases separated the two germline ends. The CDR3 nucleotides are TGTGCCAGCAGTTACTCGGGTAGGGTTACGACACCCCTCCACTTT. Its protein product is CASSYSGRVTTPLHF.

The chain couples TRBV2 to TRBJ2-1; 8 nucleotides match TRBD2. This CDR3 has 15 amino acids. Germline CDR1 SNHLY, CDR2 FYNNEI. V trimming: 2 bases; J trimming: 4 bases; junction bases outside the gene matches: 4. This CDR3 reads CASSESSGFYNEQFF. In DNA, the CDR3 is TGTGCCAGCAGTGAATCTAGCGGGTTTTACAATGAGCAGTTCTTC.

V is TRBV28 and J is TRBJ2-1, with 12 bases aligning to TRBD2. The J segment lost 9 bases and the V segment lost 4 bases, leaving 10 bases of the junction unmatched. The CDR3 runs 16 residues. The V gene's germline CDR1 is MDHEN and CDR2 SYDVKM. CDR3 sequence reads: CASSSWTSGTGGEQFF. The CDR3 bases are TGTGCCAGCAGTTCCTGGACTAGCGGGACCGGGGGTGAGCAGTTCTTC. Full variable domain (missing parts from reference TRBV28 and TRBJ2-1): DVKVTQSSRYLVKRTGEKVFLECVQDMDHENMFWYRQDPGLGLRLIYFSYDVKMKEKGDIPEGYSVSREKKERFSLILESASTNQTSMYLCASSSWTSGTGGEQFFGPGTRLTVL.

This chain joins TRBV6-1 and TRBJ2-7, with 7 bases identical to TRBD1. V dropped 0 bases and J dropped 3; count of bases not matched to a gene: 5. CDR1 is MNHNS, CDR2 SASEGT, per germline. This CDR3 has 15 residues. The CDR3, as DNA: TGTGCCAGCAGTGAAGCGGGGCAGGGGGTCTACGAGCAGTACTTC. It translates to CASSEAGQGVYEQYF.

The rearrangement uses TRBV9 and TRBJ2-5; no clear D. Per the germline V gene, CDR1 is SGDLS and CDR2 is YYNGEE. V lost 4 bases and J 2 bases, leaving 18 bases between the germline ends. The CDR3 is 16 amino acids. The CDR3 spells CASSRNWNQLQETQYF. In DNA, the CDR3 is TGTGCCAGCAGCCGTAATTGGAACCAACTTCAAGAGACCCAGTACTTC.

This clone was recorded only once. The rearrangement links TRBV28 to TRBJ2-7; D is perhaps TRBD1 or TRBD2 (5 bases each). This CDR3 is 14 amino acids long. Trimming left V 6 bases short and J 4 bases short, with 16 bases between. Looked up from germline, CDR1 is MDHEN and CDR2 is SYDVKM. In DNA form, the CDR3 reads TGTGCCAGCAGCAGGGTCCTGACTACGTACGAGCAGTACTTC. It specifies CASSRVLTTYEQYF.

In this sample, this clone turned up a few times. The V call is TRBV4-1, the J call TRBJ1-6; D is unclear. CDR3 length: 15 residues. Per germline, CDR1 MGHRA and CDR2 YSYEKL. The ends were cut back, 1 base at V and 9 bases at J, with 13 bases in the middle. The CDR3 here is CASSQGVSVFSPLHF. CDR3 in DNA: TGCGCCAGCAGCCAAGGTGTCAGCGTCTTTTCACCCCTCCACTTT.

The J gene is TRBJ2-3, the V gene TRBV10-2; TRBD2 agrees at 11 bases. Trimming removed 6 bases from V and 5 bases from J; junction bases left unmatched: 7. From germline, CDR1 is WSHSY and CDR2 SAAADI. The CDR3 contains 15 residues. CDR3 nucleotide sequence: TGCGCCAGCAGAACTAGCGGGAGCTCAGGAGATACGCAGTATTTT. Its translation is CASRTSGSSGDTQYF.

V and J are TRBV5-8 and TRBJ1-1; D remains ambiguous. The CDR3 spans 14 residues. Germline V CDR1 and CDR2: SGHTS, YDEGEE. V was clipped by 3 bases and J by 5 bases, with 14 bases between them. Here the CDR3 DNA reads TGTGCCAGCAGCTCGCGTTTGGGAGGAACTGAAGCTTTCTTT. It translates to CASSSRLGGTEAFF.

This clone has just a few counts. The chain uses TRBV6-5 and TRBJ1-2; possible D gene TRBD1, 6 bases. Per the germline V gene, CDR1 is MNHEY and CDR2 is SVGAGI. The CDR3 loop spans 15 amino acids. Trimming removed 6 bases from V and 6 bases from J, with 20 bases in between. The CDR3 DNA follows: TGTGCCAGCAGCGGCCGAGCACAGGGCCCGAATGGCTACACCTTC. This translates into CASSGRAQGPNGYTF.

The gene calls are TRBV11-2 and TRBJ2-2; D is perhaps TRBD1 (6 bases). Germline V gene data show CDR1 as SGHAT and CDR2 as FQNNGV. Trimming took 1 base from V and 7 from J, leaving 13 bases between them. The CDR3 contains 15 residues. CDR3 bases: TGTGCCAGCAGCTTAGTACCAGGACAGATCGGGGAGCTGTTTTTT. Its protein product is CASSLVPGQIGELFF.

V gene TRBV28 combines with J gene TRBJ2-3, with TRBD1 matching over 7 bases. V was pared by 0 bases and J by 4 bases, with 7 bases of the junction left unmatched. The CDR3 contains 16 residues. Germline loops: CDR1 MDHEN, CDR2 SYDVKM. Here the CDR3 DNA reads TGTGCCAGCAGTTTATGGGAGACAGGGAGTGCAGATACGCAGTATTTT. It specifies CASSLWETGSADTQYF.

This rearrangement joins TRBV5-5 to TRBJ1-2, with TRBD1 as a possible D gene (5 bases). The CDR3 totals 13 residues. The V end was cut by 0 bases, the J end by 2 bases, with 5 bases between. Germline assignment: CDR1 SGHKS and CDR2 YYEKEE (reference sequence). The CDR3 reads CASSLEGNYGYTF. The CDR3 coding sequence is TGTGCCAGCAGCTTGGAGGGGAACTATGGCTACACCTTC.